This TCR beta chain was sequenced during a study of blood T cell repertoires in COVID-19 (dated by TCRdb to 2020 to 2022). About the study as a whole: Collaborator samples came from the United States, Italy and Spain and covered acute and convalescent phases of COVID-19. The material from the prospective study consisted of cDNA or gDNA derived from T cells, B-cell-depleted T cells, or PBMCs. The dataset comprised deeply sampled blood TCRbeta repertoires from subjects exposed to, actively infected with, or recovered from COVID-19. The repertoires were made available in a free public database intended to serve as a resource for research on the immune response to SARS-CoV-2. Samples were obtained from the ongoing ImmuneRACE study (first 160 participants) and from over 1,000 subjects provided by 6 global collaborators. Sample metadata almost always included a de-identified subject ID, COVID-19 status, age in years and sex. Where available, HLA class I and class II types were obtained from metadata supplied by the sample provider rather than from assay-based typing.

Clipping removes 4 bases from V and 2 bases from J, with 9 as the unmatched junction base count. CDR1 SEHNR and CDR2 FQNEAQ were looked up in the germline V gene (reference sequence). The CDR3 starts with the cysteine, ends with the phenylalanine, and has 16 residues. Only CDR3 DNA is held: 48 bases, read in frame from base 1. TCRbeta CDR3 regions were amplified from genomic DNA by means of the immunoSEQ Assay, a bias-controlled multiplex PCR. Per the authors' processing: Nucleated cell counts per sample were estimated from amplification of reference gene primers within the assay. Sequence reads were collapsed and filtered to measure the absolute abundance of every unique TCRbeta CDR3 rearrangement. For each sample, productive Simpson clonality was calculated by taking the square root of Simpson's diversity index across productive rearrangements. TCRdb stores this immuneACCESS table with in-frame sequences only. Part of the clones is absent; in the studies checked, under half of the shortfall reflects unresolved V genes, and no reason is known for the rest. V and J calls plus clone size are reproduced from that table; the DNA served to infer D and trimming. Counted in this sample were 250,000 to 350,000 clones; about nine tenths of them appeared once. The ten largest make up around 3% of the sample.

Broad study findings and their caveats: Clinical and demographic metadata were provided uncurated, with the amount varying by source and participant.

The collaborating institutions used their own protocols to collect whole blood in K2EDTA tubes. For TCRbeta analysis, collaborators shipped samples in one of three forms: frozen whole blood, isolated PBMCs, or DNA extracted from either of those sample types. This clone has just a few counts. The antigen it binds to is not known. Base-call qualities are not available, and no considerably larger clone is one nucleotide away. The clonotype comes from a woman younger than 45 with active or convalescent COVID-19. Sequencing used peripheral blood. This chain is built from TRBV7-9 and TRBJ1-2; 8 of the junction bases match TRBD1. The CDR3 amino acid sequence is: CASSYGTGGSNYGYTF. The DNA sequence follows: TGTGCCAGCAGCTACGGGACAGGAGGGAGCAACTATGGCTACACCTTC.